The 20 T cell receptor beta chains below were found in one sample sequenced in a study of T cell clonotyping in hematopoietic cell transplantation. Produced via immunoSEQ multiplex PCR; TCRdb's table is partial and in-frame only. The sample yields under 30,000 clones, around 80% seen once. Described time point: recipient sample about 28 days before transplant, after cytoreduction. Sequenced here: peripheral blood mononuclear cells, sampled before stem cell transplant. The receptors originated from a woman younger than 45 with chronic myeloid leukemia. Some clones in this sample may be carry-over from other donors' samples.

CDR3 bases: TGTGCCAGCAGTGGGTCGCGGACGGGCAATCAGCCCCAGCATTTT. It is translated as CASSGSRTGNQPQHF. The chain employs TRBV6-1 and TRBJ1-5; D remains ambiguous. Germline V gene sequence: CDR1 MNHNS, CDR2 SASEGT. V lost 4 bases to trimming and J lost 2 bases, with 12 bases between them. The CDR3 loop spans 15 amino acids.

As concerns this clone: An end of the junction differs from the germline gene, which may be a read error. The rearrangement joins TRBV25-1 to TRBJ1-5; TRBD1 agrees at 7 bases. Looked up from germline, CDR1 is MGHDK and CDR2 is SYGVNS. CDR3 length: 15 residues. The CDR3 coding sequence is TGTGCCAGCAGCCCGGGACAGTATAGCAGTCAGCCCCAGCATTTT. It is translated as CASSPGQYSSQPQHF. Supplemented by reference TRBV25-1 and TRBJ1-5, the full variable domain reads EADIYQTPRYLVIGTGKKITLECSQTMGHDKMYWYQQDPGMELHLIHYSYGVNSTEKGDLSSESTVSRIRTEHFPLTLESARPSHTSQYLCASSPGQYSSQPQHFGDGTRLSIL.

This clone was recorded a few times. This chain joins TRBV6-1 and TRBJ1-5; weak D call: TRBD1 (5 bases). CDR3 size: 15 residues. From germline, CDR1 is MNHNS and CDR2 SASEGT. Between the trimmed V and J ends, which lost 3 bases and 4 bases, there was a span of 13 bases. DNA for the CDR3: TGTGCCAGCAGTGATGCAGGGAGGAGAAATCAGCCCCAGCATTTT. Translated, it gives CASSDAGRRNQPQHF.

J is TRBJ1-2 and V is TRBV19; possible D gene TRBD1, 5 bases. The CDR3 runs to 15 residues. V dropped 2 bases and J dropped 7 bases, with 17 bases sitting between them. Germline CDR1 LNHDA, CDR2 SQIVND (reference sequence). The CDR3 sequence is CASSISPTGLGGYTF. The CDR3 nucleotides are TGTGCCAGTAGTATATCTCCCACAGGTCTAGGTGGCTACACCTTC. The variable domain in full, with the rest retrieved from reference TRBV19 and TRBJ1-2, is DGGITQSPKYLFRKEGQNVTLSCEQNLNHDAMYWYRQDPGQGLRLIYYSQIVNDFQKGDIAEGYSVSREKKESFPLTVTSAQKNPTAFYLCASSISPTGLGGYTFGSGTRLTVV.

This clone was seen a handful of times. The chain is built from TRBV19 and TRBJ1-1; tentatively, D is TRBD1 (5 bases). Germline V lookup: CDR1 LNHDA, CDR2 SQIVND (reference sequence). Trimming took 5 bases from V and 1 from J, leaving 14 bases between them. The CDR3 is 15 residues long. The CDR3 sequence is CASSFAGTRNTEAFF. The CDR3 DNA sequence: TGTGCCAGTAGTTTCGCCGGGACGAGGAACACTGAAGCTTTCTTT.

This chain joins TRBV6-5 and TRBJ1-2; D is unresolved. CDR1 MNHEY and CDR2 SVGAGI come from the germline V gene. The CDR3 extends over 14 amino acids. Trimming took off 6 bases at V and 7 bases at J, with 18 bases between the two ends. The CDR3 spells CASSPRPLEGGYTF. CDR3 bases: TGTGCCAGCAGCCCTCGGCCCCTAGAAGGTGGCTACACCTTC.

The rearrangement uses TRBV7-2 and TRBJ2-5, with a weak D call TRBD2 (5 bases). Trimming cost V 7 bases and J 9 bases, with 21 bases left between them. The V gene's germline CDR1 is SGHTA and CDR2 FQGNSA. The CDR3 covers 14 residues. The CDR3 region has the DNA TGTGCCAGCACCGATCTTAGCGCCGCCACGTCCCAGTACTTC. Amino acid sequence: CASTDLSAATSQYF.

V usage is TRBV30 and J usage is TRBJ2-7; D gene uncertain. CDR1 and CDR2 from the germline V gene are GTSNPN and SVGIG (reference sequence). V gave up 0 bases and J gave up 3 bases, with 12 bases separating them. The CDR3 is made up of 14 amino acids. The CDR3 sequence: CAWSVVGSLYEQYF. Here the CDR3 DNA reads TGTGCCTGGAGTGTAGTAGGATCTCTCTACGAGCAGTACTTC.

This chain links TRBV2 with TRBJ2-7; 12 bases match TRBD1. Germline CDR1 and CDR2: SNHLY and FYNNEI. V shed 7 bases and J 3 bases; nucleotides not matched to a gene: 16. This CDR3 spans 18 amino acids. The CDR3 spells CASIVGTGGSKVGYEQYF. Here the CDR3 DNA reads TGTGCCAGCATCGTTGGGACAGGGGGCTCAAAGGTGGGCTACGAGCAGTACTTC.

The rearrangement uses TRBV5-6 and TRBJ2-3, with D unresolved. V lost 1 base and J lost 1, with 7 bases in between. The germline V gene encodes CDR1 SGHDT and CDR2 YYEEEE. CDR3 size: 14 residues. The CDR3 region has the DNA TGTGCCAGCAGCTTGTTAACAGGCACAGATACGCAGTATTTT. Residues: CASSLLTGTDTQYF.

The V call is TRBV19, the J call TRBJ2-2, with D unresolved. The germline V gene has CDR1 LNHDA and CDR2 SQIVND (reference sequence). V lost 5 bases to trimming and J lost 0 bases, with 7 bases between them. CDR3 length: 14 amino acids. This CDR3 is CASSRPSNTGELFF. CDR3 coding DNA: TGTGCCAGTAGTCGGCCTTCGAACACCGGGGAGCTGTTTTTT.

The chain combines TRBV2 with TRBJ1-6; D possibly corresponds to TRBD1 (5 bases). CDR3 length: 14 amino acids. CDR1 is SNHLY and CDR2 is FYNNEI in the germline V gene. Trimming shortened V by 3 bases and J by 10 bases, and 13 bases separated the two germline ends. The DNA of the CDR3 is TGTGCCAGCAGTGATTGGTCAGGGAGATCACCCCTCCACTTT. Amino acids: CASSDWSGRSPLHF.

The V call is TRBV5-8, the J call TRBJ2-2; D is perhaps TRBD2 (5 bases). V lost 1 base to trimming and J lost 6 bases, with 7 bases between them. The germline V gene has CDR1 SGHTS and CDR2 YDEGEE. The CDR3 has 13 amino acids. The CDR3 DNA sequence: TGTGCCAGCAGCTTGTACGGGGCCGGGGAGCTGTTTTTT. It codes for CASSLYGAGELFF.

This sequence joins TRBV4-3 and TRBJ2-3; D unclear. This CDR3 is 16 amino acids long. Germline V gene lookup returns CDR1 LGHNA and CDR2 YSLEER. Trimming took off 0 bases at V and 2 bases at J, with 12 bases between the two ends. CDR3 loop: CASSQDGSWSTDTQYF. The CDR3 region has the DNA TGCGCCAGCAGCCAAGACGGGTCTTGGTCCACAGATACGCAGTATTTT.

This chain links TRBV10-3 with TRBJ1-2, with D hard to call. Germline lookup yields CDR1 ENHRY and CDR2 SYGVKD. The CDR3 runs 12 residues. With 0 bases removed from V and 6 bases from J, the gap between germline ends came to 5 bases. The DNA for the CDR3 is TGTGCCATCAGTGAGTCGCTTGATGGCTACACCTTC. Protein product: CAISESLDGYTF.

The chain has TRBV9 and TRBJ2-1; 8 bases are a match to TRBD2. CDR1 SGDLS and CDR2 YYNGEE come from the germline V gene. The length of the CDR3 is 14 residues. V shed 0 bases, J shed 8 bases, and the junction held 4 bases outside the gene matches. The CDR3, as DNA: TGTGCCAGCAGCGTAGCGGGGGGGCCAGATGAGCAGTTCTTC. Amino acids: CASSVAGGPDEQFF.

This clone was counted once. The V gene is TRBV7-2, the J gene TRBJ1-5; perhaps TRBD1 as D (5 bases). In germline, CDR1 is SGHTA, CDR2 FQGNSA. The CDR3 spans 14 residues. V was pared by 3 bases and J by 3 bases, with 9 bases between. The CDR3 DNA follows: TGTGCCAGCAGCTTTGGGGGGTTCAATCAGCCCCAGCATTTT. Protein sequence: CASSFGGFNQPQHF.

The V call is TRBV9, the J call TRBJ2-1, with TRBD2 matching 7 bases. The CDR3 loop spans 15 amino acids. With 0 bases clipped from V and 3 bases from J, the junction kept 3 bases outside the gene matches. Germline V gene data show CDR1 as SGDLS and CDR2 as YYNGEE. CDR3 sequence: CASSVAGGYYNEQFF. DNA for the CDR3: TGTGCCAGCAGCGTAGCGGGGGGATACTACAATGAGCAGTTCTTC. The full variable domain, with the rest looked up from reference TRBV9 and TRBJ2-1, is DSGVTQTPKHLITATGQRVTLRCSPRSGDLSVYWYQQSLDQGLQFLIQYYNGEERAKGNILERFSAQQFPDLHSELNLSSLELGDSALYFCASSVAGGYYNEQFFGPGTRLTVL.

CDR3: CASSSSGTGETQYF. The DNA for the CDR3 is TGTGCCAGCAGCTCTTCGGGGACAGGGGAGACCCAGTACTTC. The gene calls are TRBV7-6 and TRBJ2-5; TRBD1 agrees at 9 bases. This CDR3 has 14 amino acids. CDR1 SGHVS and CDR2 FNYEAQ come from the germline V gene. V was clipped by 4 bases and J by 5 bases; unmatched bases: 5. The variable domain in full, with the rest retrieved from reference TRBV7-6 and TRBJ2-5, is GAGVSQSPRYKVTKRGQDVALRCDPISGHVSLYWYRQALGQGPEFLTYFNYEAQQDKSGLPNDRFSAERPEGSISTLTIQRTEQRDSAMYRCASSSSGTGETQYFGPGTRLLVL.

The rearrangement uses TRBV6-5 and TRBJ1-6; no clear D. CDR1 is MNHEY and CDR2 is SVGAGI in the germline V gene. Trimming took off 2 bases at V and 10 bases at J, with 6 bases between the two ends. There are 12 residues in the CDR3. The CDR3 DNA reads as TGTGCCAGCAGTTACCCGGGATCACCCCTCCACTTT. Amino acids: CASSYPGSPLHF.